The 9 T cell receptor beta chains reported below all come from one sample, sequenced in a study of blood T cell repertoires in COVID-19. TCRdb's copy holds only in-frame clones and misses some; the assay was immunoSEQ multiplex PCR. The sample has about 410,000 clones; around nine tenths are singletons. The specimen sequenced was peripheral blood. The source of these receptors is a woman aged 40 to 50 with COVID-19, enrolled during active disease.

V gene TRBV6-5 combines with J gene TRBJ2-3, with 8 bases lining up with TRBD1. In germline, CDR1 is MNHEY, CDR2 SVGAGI. This CDR3 contains 11 residues. The V gene end was trimmed by 7 bases and the J gene end by 11 bases; junction bases not matched to a gene: 5. CDR3 loop: CASTRTGKQYF. The CDR3 nucleotides are TGTGCCAGCACCCGGACAGGGAAGCAGTATTTT.

This clone was detected a few times. The genes are TRBV4-1 and TRBJ1-1; D is undetermined. Trimming shortened V by 1 base and J by 2 bases, and 17 bases separated the two germline ends. The length of the CDR3 is 17 residues. Germline CDR1 and CDR2: MGHRA and YSYEKL. The CDR3 DNA sequence: TGCGCCAGCAGCCAAGCGCCCCGAGGAGGAACTAACACTGAAGCTTTCTTT. Encoded protein: CASSQAPRGGTNTEAFF.

V gene TRBV6-5 combines with J gene TRBJ2-7; TRBD1 matches 7 bases. V lost 7 bases and J lost 6; bases outside the gene matches: 9. Germline V lookup: CDR1 MNHEY, CDR2 SVGAGI. This CDR3 has 13 amino acids. In DNA, the CDR3 is TGTGCCAGCAACCGGGACAGCTACGCCGAGCAGTACTTC. Translation gives CASNRDSYAEQYF.

DNA of the CDR3: TGTGCCAGCAGTAGGGGGACTAGTCCCACCGGGGAGCTGTTTTTT. It translates to CASSRGTSPTGELFF. The J gene is TRBJ2-2, the V gene TRBV27; 8 bases match TRBD2. CDR1 and CDR2 (germline): MNHEY, SMNVEV (reference sequence). The trim removed 5 bases at V and 4 bases at J, leaving 6 bases unmatched. The CDR3 is made up of 15 amino acids.

CDR3 sequence reads: CASSPGQGGRTDTQYF. For the CDR3, the DNA is TGTGCCAGCAGCCCGGGACAGGGTGGGCGCACAGATACGCAGTATTTT. The V call is TRBV9, the J call TRBJ2-3; TRBD1 aligns across 9 bases. Germline V gene lookup returns CDR1 SGDLS and CDR2 YYNGEE. There are 16 residues in the CDR3. V lost 4 bases and J lost 1; bases outside the gene matches: 7.

This sequence joins TRBV7-8 and TRBJ1-5; 8 nucleotides align to TRBD1. Per germline, CDR1 SGHVS and CDR2 FQNEAQ. V lost 4 bases, J lost 2 bases, and 10 bases stayed unmatched. This CDR3 contains 17 residues. The CDR3 here is CASSWDRDRIRNQPQHF. CDR3 in DNA: TGTGCCAGCAGCTGGGACCGGGACAGGATCCGCAATCAGCCCCAGCATTTT.

The chain recombines TRBV5-4 with TRBJ1-2; 10 bases are a match to TRBD1. The V segment lost 2 bases and the J segment 4 bases; nucleotides outside the gene matches: 5. The CDR3 has 15 amino acids. CDR1 and CDR2 (germline): SGHNT, YYREEE (reference sequence). CDR3 protein: CASSFGTGDLYGYTF. In nucleotides, the CDR3 is TGTGCCAGCAGCTTCGGGACAGGGGACCTCTATGGCTACACCTTC.

This chain uses TRBV27 with TRBJ1-3; the match to TRBD1 covers 9 bases. The CDR3 has 16 residues. V gave up 2 bases and J gave up 3 bases; unmatched junction bases: 5. Per the germline V gene, CDR1 is MNHEY and CDR2 is SMNVEV (reference sequence). The CDR3 coding sequence is TGTGCCAGCAGTTTAAGGGACAGGGCCAATGGAAACACCATATATTTT. This sequence encodes CASSLRDRANGNTIYF.

The chain uses TRBV7-9 and TRBJ1-5; maybe TRBD1 (5 bases). The germline CDR1 and CDR2 sequences are SEHNR and FQNEAQ (reference sequence). The CDR3 spans 18 residues. Trimming left V 3 bases short and J 9 bases short, with 27 bases between. CDR3 in amino acids: CASSFVTGADQGGWPQHF. In nucleotides, the CDR3 is TGTGCCAGCAGCTTCGTAACCGGGGCAGACCAGGGAGGATGGCCCCAGCATTTT.